This T cell receptor (beta chain) was captured by sequencing in a study of T-cell memory formation after mild COVID-19. CDR3 length: 15 amino acids. The junction had 2 bases not matched to a gene; V was cut back by 2 bases and J by 0 bases. Germline CDR1 and CDR2: SGHVS and FNYEAQ. This clonotype was detected only a few times. TCRdb re-called the 5' RACE reads with MiXCR, one entry per CDR3 protein. Altogether 550,000 to 700,000 distinct CDR3 sequences are present, about a sixth being singletons, with the ten largest covering 12%. Input material: PBMCs or a T cell subset sorted from them (not recorded which). The receptor was isolated from an adult woman who had mild COVID-19 (a few samples of this study predate the infection). Cell type and time point are not known. This rearrangement joins TRBV7-6 to TRBJ2-3, with TRBD2 matching over 7 bases. The CDR3 region has the DNA TGTGCCAGCAGCTTACTTAGCGGGAGCACAGATACGCAGTATTTT. Residues: CASSLLSGSTDTQYF.